This T cell receptor (beta chain) was obtained from a study of early T cells in non-severe SARS-CoV-2 infection. At the level of the study: Sequencing targeted bulk RNA from unsorted whole blood, leaving chains unpaired.

This clonotype has ten or more counts. Its antigen remains unknown. Researchers tagged individual cDNA molecules with unique molecular identifiers. From the 5' RACE reads, TCRdb called clonotypes with MiXCR, one entry per CDR3 protein. The sample carries roughly 52,000 distinct CDR3 sequences, around 6.5% recorded once. Whole-study findings and limits: VDJdb-based annotation leaned toward anti-spike CD8 responses and missed private and CD4 specificities.

Germline-derived CDR1 and CDR2 are SGHRS and YFSETQ. The V gene lost 4 bases and the J gene lost 2 bases, with 10 bases spanning the gap. The CDR3 is 15 amino acids. The origin of this receptor is an adult who was a healthcare worker with PCR-confirmed SARS-CoV-2 infection or an uninfected control (not recorded which). The V and J genes are TRBV5-1 and TRBJ2-6; D uncertain. The sequencing here drew on whole blood, taken at baseline. Here the CDR3 DNA reads TGCGCCAGCAGCCTCGATTCCACTGGGGCCAACGTCCTGACTTTC. Protein sequence: CASSLDSTGANVLTF.